This is a list of T cell receptor beta chains from one sample in a study of identical twins. One entry per CDR3 protein results from TCRdb running MiXCR on the 5' RACE reads. The sample yields roughly 250,000 distinct CDR3 sequences, 7% to 8.5% seen once. The data were also submitted as part of a second study, on yellow fever vaccine responses in identical twins.

Material for sequencing was CD8+ T cells sorted from blood. The receptors shown here come from a woman aged 18-29 years in good health. CDR3s include the opening cysteine and the closing phenylalanine or tryptophan. The D gene is left open where the match is weak. Not every row has a clone size; where given, it reads once, few, many or a size class.

TRBV7-9	few	NA	TRBJ1-5	CASSLFDQPQHF	TGTGCCAGCAGCTTATTCGATCAGCCCCAGCATTTT
TRBV2	many	NA	TRBJ2-7	CASSPRHGTPLEQYF	TGTGCCAGCAGTCCCCGCCACGGGACACCTCTCGAGCAGTACTTC
TRBV24-1	NA	NA	TRBJ2-3	CATSDLTVPDTQYF	TGTGCCACCAGTGATTTGACAGTCCCTGATACGCAGTATTTT
TRBV12-3/TRBV12-4	few	NA	TRBJ1-2	CASSFGTLNYGYTF	TGTGCCAGCAGTTTTGGGACACTTAACTATGGCTACACCTTC
TRBV9	few	NA	TRBJ2-3	CASSVARGSGTDTQYF	TGTGCCAGCAGCGTAGCGCGGGGATCGGGGACAGATACGCAGTATTTT
TRBV7-9	few	TRBD1	TRBJ1-4	CASTGTGSEKLFF	TGTGCCAGCACCGGGACAGGGAGTGAAAAACTGTTTTTT
TRBV12-3/TRBV12-4	many	TRBD1	TRBJ2-1	CASSPGQGWDEQFF	TGTGCCAGCAGCCCTGGACAGGGGTGGGATGAGCAGTTCTTC
TRBV27	many	TRBD2	TRBJ2-1	CASSSGTSGLNEQFF	TGTGCCAGCAGCTCAGGGACTAGCGGGTTGAATGAGCAGTTCTTC
TRBV7-9	NA	NA	TRBJ2-1	CASGGQSGMRGEQFF	TGTGCCAGCGGGGGGCAAAGCGGGATGCGCGGGGAGCAGTTCTTC
TRBV6-4	many	NA	TRBJ2-1	CASSDEAGRPYNEQFF	TGTGCCAGCAGTGATGAAGCGGGTCGACCCTACAATGAGCAGTTCTTC
TRBV15	NA	NA	TRBJ2-1	CATSSPDGRYNEQFF	TGTGCCACCAGCAGCCCAGACGGGCGTTACAATGAGCAGTTCTTC
TRBV7-8	few	TRBD2	TRBJ2-7	CASSWQGLAGPYEQYF	TGTGCCAGCAGCTGGCAGGGACTAGCGGGACCCTACGAGCAGTACTTC
TRBV27	few	TRBD1	TRBJ1-2	CASSFRDRGNFGYTF	TGTGCCAGCAGTTTCCGGGACAGGGGCAATTTTGGCTACACCTTC
TRBV2	many	NA	TRBJ2-7	CASSEDLSSYEQYF	TGTGCCAGCAGTGAAGATCTGAGCTCCTACGAGCAGTACTTC
TRBV24-1	few	NA	TRBJ2-5	CATSDRGIQETQYF	TGTGCCACCAGTGACCGGGGAATCCAAGAGACCCAGTACTTC
TRBV20-1	few	NA	TRBJ1-3	CSARSSGSSGNTIYF	TGCAGTGCTAGAAGCAGTGGCAGCTCTGGAAACACCATATATTTT